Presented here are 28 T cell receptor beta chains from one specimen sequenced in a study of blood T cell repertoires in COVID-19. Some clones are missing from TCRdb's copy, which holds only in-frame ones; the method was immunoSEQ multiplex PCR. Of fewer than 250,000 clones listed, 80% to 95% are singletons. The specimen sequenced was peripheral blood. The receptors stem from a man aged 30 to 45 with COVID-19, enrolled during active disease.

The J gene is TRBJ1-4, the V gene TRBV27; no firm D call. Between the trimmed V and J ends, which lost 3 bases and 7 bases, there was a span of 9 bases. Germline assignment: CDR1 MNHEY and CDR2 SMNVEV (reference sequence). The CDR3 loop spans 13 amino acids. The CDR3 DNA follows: TGTGCCAGCAGTTTTCGGTTGAGTGAAAAACTGTTTTTT. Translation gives CASSFRLSEKLFF.

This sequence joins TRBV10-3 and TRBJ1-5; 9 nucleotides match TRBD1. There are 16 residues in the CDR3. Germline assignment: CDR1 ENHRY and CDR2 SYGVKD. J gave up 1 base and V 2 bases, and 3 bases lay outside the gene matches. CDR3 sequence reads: CAISERGQGSNQPQHF. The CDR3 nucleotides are TGTGCCATCAGTGAGCGGGGACAGGGAAGCAATCAGCCCCAGCATTTT.

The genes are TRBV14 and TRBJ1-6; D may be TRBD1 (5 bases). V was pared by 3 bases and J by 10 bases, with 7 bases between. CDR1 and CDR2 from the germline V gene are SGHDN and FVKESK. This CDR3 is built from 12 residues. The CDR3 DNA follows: TGTGCCAGCAGCCACGACAGCTCACCCCTCCACTTT. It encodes CASSHDSSPLHF.

CDR3 sequence: CASSSVAGGYTF. For the CDR3, the DNA is TGTGCCAGCAGTTCCGTCGCTGGCGGCTACACCTTC. This chain links TRBV12-3 or TRBV12-4 with TRBJ1-2; D is unclear. This CDR3 is built from 12 residues. The germline V and J ends were trimmed by 4 bases and 8 bases, with 11 bases remaining between them.

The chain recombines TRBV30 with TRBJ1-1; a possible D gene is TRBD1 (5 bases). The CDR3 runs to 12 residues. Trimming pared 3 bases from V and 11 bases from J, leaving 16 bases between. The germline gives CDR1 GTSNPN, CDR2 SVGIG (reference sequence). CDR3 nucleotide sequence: TGTGCCTGGAGCCCTGTGGGCGGGGCGGCTTTCTTT. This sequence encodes CAWSPVGGAAFF.

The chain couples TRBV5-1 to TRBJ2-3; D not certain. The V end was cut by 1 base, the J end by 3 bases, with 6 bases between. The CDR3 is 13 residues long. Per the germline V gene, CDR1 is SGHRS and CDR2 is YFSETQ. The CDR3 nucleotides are TGCGCCAGCAGCTTGCCAGTGACAGATACGCAGTATTTT. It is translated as CASSLPVTDTQYF.

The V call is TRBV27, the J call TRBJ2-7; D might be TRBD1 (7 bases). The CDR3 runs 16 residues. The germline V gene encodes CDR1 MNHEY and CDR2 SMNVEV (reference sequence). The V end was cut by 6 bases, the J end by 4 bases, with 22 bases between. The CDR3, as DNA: TGTGCCAGCAGCCCACTAACCCCCCAGGGGGGTTACGAGCAGTACTTC. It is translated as CASSPLTPQGGYEQYF.

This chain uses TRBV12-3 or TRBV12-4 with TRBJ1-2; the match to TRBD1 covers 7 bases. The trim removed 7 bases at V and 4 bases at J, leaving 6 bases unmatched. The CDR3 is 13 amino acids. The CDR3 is CASTIDRAYGYTF. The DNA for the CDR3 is TGTGCCAGCACCATCGACAGGGCCTATGGCTACACCTTC.

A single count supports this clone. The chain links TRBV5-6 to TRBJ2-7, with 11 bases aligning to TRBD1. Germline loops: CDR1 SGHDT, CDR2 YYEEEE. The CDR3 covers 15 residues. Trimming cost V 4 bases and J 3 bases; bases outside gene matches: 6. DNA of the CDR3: TGTGCCAGCAGCCTTGGACAGGGGGCTTACTACGAGCAGTACTTC. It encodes CASSLGQGAYYEQYF.

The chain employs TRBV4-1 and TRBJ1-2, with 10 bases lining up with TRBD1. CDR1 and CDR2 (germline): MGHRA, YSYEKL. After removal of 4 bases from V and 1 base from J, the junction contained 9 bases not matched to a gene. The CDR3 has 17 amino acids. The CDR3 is CASSPSRQGAGNYGYTF. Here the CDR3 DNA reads TGCGCCAGCAGCCCCTCTCGACAGGGGGCAGGTAACTATGGCTACACCTTC.

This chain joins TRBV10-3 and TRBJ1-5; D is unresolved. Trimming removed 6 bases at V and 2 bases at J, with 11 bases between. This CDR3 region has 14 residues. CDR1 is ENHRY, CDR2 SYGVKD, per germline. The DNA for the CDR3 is TGTGCCATCAGGGGCGCGGAGGGCAATCAGCCCCAGCATTTT. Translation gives CAIRGAEGNQPQHF.

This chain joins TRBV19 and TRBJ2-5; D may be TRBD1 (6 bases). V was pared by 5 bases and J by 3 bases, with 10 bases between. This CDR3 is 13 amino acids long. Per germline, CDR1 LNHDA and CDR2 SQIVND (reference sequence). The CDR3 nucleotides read TGTGCCAGTAGTCCCTCAGGGGAAGAGACCCAGTACTTC. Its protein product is CASSPSGEETQYF.

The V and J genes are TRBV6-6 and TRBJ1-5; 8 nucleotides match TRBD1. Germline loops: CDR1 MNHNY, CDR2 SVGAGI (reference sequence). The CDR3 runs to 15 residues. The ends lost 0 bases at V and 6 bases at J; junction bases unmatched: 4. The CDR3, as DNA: TGTGCCAGCAGTTACTCGACAGGGGTGGGTCAGCCCCAGCATTTT. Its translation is CASSYSTGVGQPQHF.

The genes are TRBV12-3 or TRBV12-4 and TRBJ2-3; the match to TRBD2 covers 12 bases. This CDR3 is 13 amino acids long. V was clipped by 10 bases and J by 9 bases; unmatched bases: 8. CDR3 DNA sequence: TGTGCCAACCAACTAGCGGGGGGTCGCACGCAGTATTTT. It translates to CANQLAGGRTQYF.

The CDR3 DNA is TGTGCCAGCAGTGAAGGACTAGCGGGCTGGACAGATACGCAGTATTTT. Protein: CASSEGLAGWTDTQYF. This chain uses TRBV2 with TRBJ2-3; 10 bases are a match to TRBD2. CDR1 is SNHLY and CDR2 is FYNNEI in the germline V gene. The trim removed 1 base at V and 3 bases at J, leaving 4 bases unmatched. The CDR3 spans 16 residues. Supplemented by reference TRBV2 and TRBJ2-3, the full variable domain reads EPEVTQTPSHQVTQMGQEVILRCVPISNHLYFYWYRQILGQKVEFLVSFYNNEISEKSEIFDDQFSVERPDGSNFTLKIRSTKLEDSAMYFCASSEGLAGWTDTQYFGPGTRLTVL.

CDR3 sequence: CASSIGWGQGNQPQHF. CDR3 DNA sequence: TGTGCCAGTAGTATAGGATGGGGACAGGGCAATCAGCCCCAGCATTTT. The chain recombines TRBV19 with TRBJ1-5, with 8 nucleotides matching TRBD1. V trimming: 1 base; J trimming: 2 bases; junction bases outside the gene matches: 4. The V gene's germline CDR1 is LNHDA and CDR2 SQIVND (reference sequence). The CDR3 length is 16 residues. Based on the CDR3 plus reference TRBV19 and TRBJ1-5, the full variable domain is DGGITQSPKYLFRKEGQNVTLSCEQNLNHDAMYWYRQDPGQGLRLIYYSQIVNDFQKGDIAEGYSVSREKKESFPLTVTSAQKNPTAFYLCASSIGWGQGNQPQHFGDGTRLSIL.

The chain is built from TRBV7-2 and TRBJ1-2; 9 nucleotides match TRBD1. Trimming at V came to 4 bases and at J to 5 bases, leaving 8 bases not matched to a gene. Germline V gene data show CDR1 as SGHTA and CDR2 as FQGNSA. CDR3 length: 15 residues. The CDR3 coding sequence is TGTGCCAGCAGCTCTACAGGGGGCTTGGGATATGGCTACACCTTC. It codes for CASSSTGGLGYGYTF.

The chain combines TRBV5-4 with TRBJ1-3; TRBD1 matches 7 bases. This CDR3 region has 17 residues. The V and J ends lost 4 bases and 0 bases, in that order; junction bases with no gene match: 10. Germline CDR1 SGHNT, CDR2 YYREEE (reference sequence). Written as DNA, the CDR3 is TGTGCCAGCAGCCGAGATCTAGGGACAGTCTCTGGAAACACCATATATTTT. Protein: CASSRDLGTVSGNTIYF. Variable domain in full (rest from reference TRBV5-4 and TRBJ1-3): ETGVTQSPTHLIKTRGQQVTLRCSSQSGHNTVSWYQQALGQGPQFIFQYYREEENGRGNFPPRFSGLQFPNYSSELNVNALELDDSALYLCASSRDLGTVSGNTIYFGEGSWLTVV.

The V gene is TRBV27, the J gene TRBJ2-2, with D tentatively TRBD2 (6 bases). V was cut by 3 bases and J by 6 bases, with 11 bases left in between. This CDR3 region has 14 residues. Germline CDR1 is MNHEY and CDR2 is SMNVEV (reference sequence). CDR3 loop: CASSFRRGAGELFF. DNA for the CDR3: TGTGCCAGCAGTTTTAGGAGGGGCGCCGGGGAGCTGTTTTTT.

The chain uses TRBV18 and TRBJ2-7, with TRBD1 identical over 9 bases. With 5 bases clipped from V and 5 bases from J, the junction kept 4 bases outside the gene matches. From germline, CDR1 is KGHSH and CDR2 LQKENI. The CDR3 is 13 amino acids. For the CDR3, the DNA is TGTGCCAGCTCAACAGGGGGCCTACACGAGCAGTACTTC. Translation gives CASSTGGLHEQYF.

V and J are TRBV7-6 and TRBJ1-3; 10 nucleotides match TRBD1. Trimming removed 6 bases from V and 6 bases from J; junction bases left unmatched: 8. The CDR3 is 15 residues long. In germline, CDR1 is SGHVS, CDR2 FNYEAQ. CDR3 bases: TGTGCCAGCAGTTCACCGGGACAGGGGAAAAACACCATATATTTT. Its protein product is CASSSPGQGKNTIYF. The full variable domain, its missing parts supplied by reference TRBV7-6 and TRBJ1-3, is GAGVSQSPRYKVTKRGQDVALRCDPISGHVSLYWYRQALGQGPEFLTYFNYEAQQDKSGLPNDRFSAERPEGSISTLTIQRTEQRDSAMYRCASSSPGQGKNTIYFGEGSWLTVV.

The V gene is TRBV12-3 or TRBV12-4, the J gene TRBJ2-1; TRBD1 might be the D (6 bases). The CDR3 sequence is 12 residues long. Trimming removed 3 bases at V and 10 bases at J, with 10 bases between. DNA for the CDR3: TGTGCCAGCAGTTTCGGCAGGGGCGAGCAGTTCTTC. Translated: CASSFGRGEQFF.

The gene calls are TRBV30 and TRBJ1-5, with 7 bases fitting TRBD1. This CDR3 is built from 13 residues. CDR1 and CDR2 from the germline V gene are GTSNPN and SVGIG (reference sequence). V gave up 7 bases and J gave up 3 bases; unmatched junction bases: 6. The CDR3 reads CASTTGPNQPQHF. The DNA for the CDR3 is TGTGCCTCCACGACAGGGCCCAATCAGCCCCAGCATTTT.

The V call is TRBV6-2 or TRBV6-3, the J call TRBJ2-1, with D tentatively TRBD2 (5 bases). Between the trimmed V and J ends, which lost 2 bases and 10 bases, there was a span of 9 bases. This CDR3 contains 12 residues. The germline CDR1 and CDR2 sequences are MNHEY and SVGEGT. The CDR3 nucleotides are TGTGCCAGCAGTTACGGGGAGCGAGAGCAGTTCTTC. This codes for CASSYGEREQFF.

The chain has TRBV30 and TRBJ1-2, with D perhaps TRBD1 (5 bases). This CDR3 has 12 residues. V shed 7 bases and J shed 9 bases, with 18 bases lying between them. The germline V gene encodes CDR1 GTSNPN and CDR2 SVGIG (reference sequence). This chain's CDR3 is CASEGGENSYTF. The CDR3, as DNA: TGTGCCTCAGAGGGAGGGGAGAACAGCTACACCTTC.

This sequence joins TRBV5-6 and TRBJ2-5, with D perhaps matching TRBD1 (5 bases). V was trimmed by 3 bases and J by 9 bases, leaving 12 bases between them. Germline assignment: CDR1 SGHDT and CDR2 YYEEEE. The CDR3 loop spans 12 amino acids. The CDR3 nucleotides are TGTGCCAGCAGCTCGTCAGACAGTCCCCAGTACTTC. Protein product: CASSSSDSPQYF.

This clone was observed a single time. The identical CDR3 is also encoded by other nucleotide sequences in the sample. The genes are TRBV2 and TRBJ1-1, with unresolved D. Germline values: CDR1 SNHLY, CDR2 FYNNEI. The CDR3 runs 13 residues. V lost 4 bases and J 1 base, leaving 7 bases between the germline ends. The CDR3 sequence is CASSVGGNTEAFF. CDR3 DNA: TGTGCCAGCAGTGTAGGAGGGAACACTGAAGCTTTCTTT.

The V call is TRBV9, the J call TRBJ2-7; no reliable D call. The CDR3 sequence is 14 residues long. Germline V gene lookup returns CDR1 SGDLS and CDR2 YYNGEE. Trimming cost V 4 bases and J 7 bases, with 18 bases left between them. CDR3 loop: CASSPRLKVREQYF. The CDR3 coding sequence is TGTGCCAGCAGCCCGAGGTTGAAGGTTCGGGAGCAGTACTTC.